This is a list of T cell receptor beta chains from one sample in a study of T cells after yellow fever vaccination. TCRdb analysed the 5' RACE reads with MiXCR anew, one entry per CDR3 protein. The table records 300,000 to 350,000 distinct CDR3 sequences, approximately 4.3% of them present only once. The sample here was PBMCs, taken 15 days after the yellow fever booster vaccination. The receptor set was obtained from a young man who received the YFV17D yellow fever vaccine. Each CDR3 is given with its conserved first and last residue.

TRBJ2-3 | TRBV5-4 | CASSLDDRADTQYF
TRBJ1-2 | TRBV4-2 | CASSQDLSGALNYGYTF
TRBJ1-1 | TRBV18 | CASSLPGTGGEAFF
TRBJ1-5 | TRBV6-6 | CASTKDDSTAQPQHF
TRBJ1-1 | TRBV12-3/TRBV12-4 | CASSYPPGRTTEAFF
TRBJ2-3 | TRBV12-3/TRBV12-4 | CASRPRWAGDTDTQYF
TRBJ1-5 | TRBV5-5 | CASSLGYGRVVGAQPQHF
TRBJ2-5 | TRBV5-1 | CASSKNLAGRQETQYF
TRBJ2-2 | TRBV24-1 | CATRTGITGELFF
TRBJ2-5 | TRBV7-2 | CASSLASGGSQETQYF
TRBJ2-5 | TRBV5-4 | CASSFRGAQETQYF
TRBJ2-1 | TRBV5-1 | CASSLGGPAPIRQFF
TRBJ2-3 | TRBV6-6 | CGTRDVSGTDTQYF
TRBJ2-5 | TRBV18 | CANSRDNQETQYF
TRBJ2-4 | TRBV28 | CASSRPGQNPKNIQYF
TRBJ1-6 | TRBV10-3 | CAISEIQGSSPLHF
TRBJ1-5 | TRBV4-1 | CASSQGGTGYQPQHF
TRBJ2-5 | TRBV6-1 | CASNRGLAGTVEKETQYF
TRBJ2-3 | TRBV5-1 | CASSNTGAGTDTQYF
TRBJ1-2 | TRBV12-3/TRBV12-4 | CASSLTGGDGYTF
TRBJ1-4 | TRBV27 | CASRGGAKLFF
TRBJ2-7 | TRBV29-1 | CSVEEPGHYEQYF
TRBJ1-5 | TRBV6-1 | CASKFQGTPYSNQPQHF
TRBJ2-2 | TRBV11-2 | CASSSIRGRTGELFF
TRBJ1-1 | TRBV12-5 | CASGLGWDTEAFF
TRBJ2-6 | TRBV4-3 | CASSQGDRGPGANVLTF
TRBJ1-2 | TRBV30 | CAWARQGPLGYTF
TRBJ2-1 | TRBV29-1 | CSVDPAGEYRKFF
TRBJ2-1 | TRBV27 | CASSHKSSYNEQFF
TRBJ2-2 | TRBV7-9 | CASSLASGELFF
TRBJ2-7 | TRBV5-1 | CASSQSWGFEQYF
TRBJ2-1 | TRBV5-1 | CASSHGGAMSYNEQFF
TRBJ2-7 | TRBV19 | CASSIDGYEQYF
TRBJ1-1 | TRBV20-1 | CSAPAVLGQNTEAFF
TRBJ2-4 | TRBV3-1 | CASSQEGGAKNIQYF
TRBJ2-5 | TRBV7-9 | CASSSNTGLRGETQYF
TRBJ1-1 | TRBV20-1 | CSASREANTEAFF
TRBJ2-1 | TRBV4-1 | CASSQGVGRVGNEQFF
TRBJ1-2 | TRBV3-1 | CASSQSVSGGYTF
TRBJ2-3 | TRBV7-2 | CASSGVTSYTDTQYF
TRBJ2-6 | TRBV28 | CASSLADISGANVLTF
TRBJ2-3 | TRBV28 | CAAQKPSGGTSRVYF
TRBJ2-1 | TRBV12-3/TRBV12-4 | CASSSDRGTNEQFF
TRBJ2-3 | TRBV12-3/TRBV12-4 | CASSLVYDTQYF
TRBJ2-1 | TRBV7-9 | CASGDYNEQFF
TRBJ2-1 | TRBV6-1 | CASTQPGLAGPNEQFF
TRBJ1-6 | TRBV20-1 | CSASDGTSPLHF
TRBJ2-3 | TRBV29-1 | CSVIRDRAFTDTQYF
TRBJ2-4 | TRBV3-1 | CASSQATGQENIQYF
TRBJ2-2 | TRBV5-5 | CASRKITGQLFF
TRBJ2-7 | TRBV7-9 | CASSPRGSSDEQYF
TRBJ2-5 | TRBV12-1 | CASSFPPRDRGETQYF
TRBJ1-4 | TRBV11-2 | CASSLDSAARSQKLFF
TRBJ1-1 | TRBV29-1 | CSGTGWNTEAFF